A selection of T cell receptor beta chains follows, all from one sample in a study of blood T cells in healthy people across ages. Via MiXCR, TCRdb re-called the 5' RACE reads, giving one row per CDR3 protein. The sample has 450,000 to 700,000 distinct CDR3 sequences, approximately 27% seen once. Sequenced sample: blood. All receptors derive from a woman in her 70s in good health. CDR3s include the opening cysteine and the closing phenylalanine or tryptophan. D genes are given only for firm matches. Clone size, where shown, is once, few, many, or a class for clones that have expanded.

d_gene,abundance,j_gene,v_gene,CDR3aa,CDR3nt
.,.,TRBJ2-1,TRBV5-1,CASSETGEGNEQFF,TGCGCCAGCAGCGAGACAGGGGAGGGCAATGAGCAGTTCTTC
TRBD2,few,TRBJ2-1,TRBV4-2,CASSQGLAGSSHEQFF,TGTGCCAGCAGCCAAGGTCTAGCGGGCAGTTCCCATGAGCAGTTCTTC
TRBD1,.,TRBJ2-3,TRBV5-1,CASSPGTVIDTQYF,TGCGCCAGCAGCCCCGGGACAGTTATAGATACGCAGTATTTT
.,.,TRBJ1-4,TRBV30,CAGDFTGGEKLFF,TGTGCCGGGGACTTCACCGGCGGTGAAAAACTGTTTTTT
.,.,TRBJ2-3,TRBV7-2,CASSLPSEGAARHTQYF,TGTGCCAGCAGCTTACCTAGCGAGGGGGCTGCGCGTCATACGCAGTATTTT
.,.,TRBJ1-5,TRBV20-1,CSAGTGSNQPQHF,TGCAGTGCTGGGACCGGTAGCAATCAGCCCCAGCATTTT
.,.,TRBJ1-2,TRBV4-3,CASSQGKGLGGYTF,TGCGCCAGCAGCCAAGGAAAGGGGCTGGGTGGCTACACCTTC
TRBD1,.,TRBJ2-5,TRBV7-2,CASSSDRGGLETQYF,TGTGCCAGCAGCTCGGACAGGGGAGGGTTGGAGACCCAGTACTTC
.,few,TRBJ1-1,TRBV5-1,CASSPLGGSTEAFF,TGCGCCAGCAGCCCCTTAGGGGGGAGTACTGAAGCTTTCTTT
.,few,TRBJ1-2,TRBV20-1,CSARVQEGNYGYTF,TGCAGTGCTAGAGTCCAAGAAGGGAACTATGGCTACACCTTC
.,.,TRBJ1-2,TRBV14,CASSQEFYDYTF,TGTGCCAGCAGCCAAGAATTTTATGACTACACCTTC
.,few,TRBJ2-3,TRBV21-1,CASSSSSGPTDTQYF,TGTGCCAGCAGCAGCTCTAGCGGACCCACAGATACGCAGTATTTT
TRBD1,.,TRBJ2-7,TRBV10-3,CALGQGGYEQYF,TGTGCCTTAGGACAGGGTGGCTACGAGCAGTACTTC
.,.,TRBJ1-2,TRBV7-9,CASSLDEYGYTF,TGTGCCAGCAGCTTAGACGAGTATGGCTACACCTTC
.,.,TRBJ2-7,TRBV27,CASSPGGSISYEQYF,TGTGCCAGCAGTCCCGGGGGCTCGATCTCCTACGAGCAGTACTTC
.,few,TRBJ1-2,TRBV10-3,CAISDTRDYGYTF,TGTGCCATCAGTGATACCAGAGACTATGGCTACACCTTC
.,.,TRBJ2-6,TRBV10-3,CAISESDRTGANVLTF,TGTGCCATCAGTGAGTCAGACAGGACTGGGGCCAACGTCCTGACTTTC
.,.,TRBJ2-1,TRBV20-1,CSAADSPYNEQFF,TGCAGTGCTGCGGATAGTCCCTACAATGAGCAGTTCTTC
TRBD2,.,TRBJ2-5,TRBV7-2,CASSQLGLQQETQYF,TGTGCCAGCAGCCAATTGGGACTACAACAAGAGACCCAGTACTTC
.,.,TRBJ2-5,TRBV7-2,CASRDRAETQYF,TGTGCCAGCAGGGACAGAGCGGAGACCCAGTACTTC
TRBD1,few,TRBJ2-3,TRBV20-1,CSALDRDRDTQYF,TGCAGTGCCCTGGACAGGGATAGAGATACGCAGTATTTT
TRBD1,.,TRBJ1-6,TRBV10-3,CATSGQGGSPLRF,TGTGCCACATCAGGACAGGGAGGTTCACCCCTCCGCTTT
.,.,TRBJ2-1,TRBV3-1,CASSPTASNEQFF,TGTGCCAGCAGCCCTACGGCCTCGAATGAGCAGTTCTTC
TRBD2,.,TRBJ2-1,TRBV4-3,CASSPQAGGYNEQFF,TGCGCCAGCAGCCCCCAAGCGGGGGGTTACAATGAGCAGTTCTTC
.,many,TRBJ2-1,TRBV5-6,CASSWGSFYNEQFF,TGTGCCAGCAGCTGGGGGTCTTTCTACAATGAGCAGTTCTTC
.,.,TRBJ2-5,TRBV7-2,CASSLDGRTRETQYF,TGTGCCAGCAGCTTAGATGGCAGAACGCGAGAGACCCAGTACTTC
TRBD2,few,TRBJ2-1,TRBV3-1,CASSRSGGPYNEQFF,TGTGCCAGCAGCCGAAGCGGGGGACCTTACAATGAGCAGTTCTTC
TRBD1,few,TRBJ1-6,TRBV5-1,CAGSPGTGEAPLHF,TGCGCCGGCTCACCCGGGACAGGGGAGGCACCCCTCCACTTT
TRBD2,.,TRBJ2-1,TRBV5-1,CASSQLLAGGPAYNEQFF,TGCGCCAGCAGCCAGCTACTAGCGGGGGGGCCAGCATACAATGAGCAGTTCTTC